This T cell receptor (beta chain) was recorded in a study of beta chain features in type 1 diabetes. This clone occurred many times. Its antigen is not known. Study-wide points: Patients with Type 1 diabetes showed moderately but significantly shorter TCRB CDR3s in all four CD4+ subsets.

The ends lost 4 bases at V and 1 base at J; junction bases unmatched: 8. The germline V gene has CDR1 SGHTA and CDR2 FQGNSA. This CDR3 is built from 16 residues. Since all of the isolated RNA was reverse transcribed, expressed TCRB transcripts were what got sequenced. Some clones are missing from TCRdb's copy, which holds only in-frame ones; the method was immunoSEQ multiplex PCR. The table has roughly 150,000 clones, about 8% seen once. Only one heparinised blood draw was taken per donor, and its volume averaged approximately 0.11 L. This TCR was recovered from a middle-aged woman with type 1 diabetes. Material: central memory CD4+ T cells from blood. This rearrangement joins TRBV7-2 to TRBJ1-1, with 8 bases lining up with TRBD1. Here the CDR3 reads CASSSYPTGGNTEAFF. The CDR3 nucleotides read TGTGCCAGCAGCTCCTATCCTACAGGGGGGAACACTGAAGCTTTCTTT.